A single sample is the source of the 22 T cell receptor beta chains below, sequenced in a study of T cells in Graves' hyperthyroidism and ophthalmopathy. Using RNA transcripts as the source, TCR beta CDR3 regions were amplified. HTBI primers were the set used in a first-round RT-PCR of the TCR CDR3. TCRdb passed the multiplex PCR reads through MiXCR, listing each CDR3 protein once. The sample yields about 690,000 distinct CDR3 sequences, 15% to 20% seen once. The sequenced sample consisted of blood. Receptors were obtained from a man over 45 with Graves' hyperthyroidism.

This clonotype appeared a few times. This chain uses TRBV18 with TRBJ2-2; a weak D match, TRBD1 (6 bases). Deletions cut 5 bases from V and 5 bases from J, with 18 bases between. Germline CDR1 and CDR2: KGHSH and LQKENI. The CDR3 is 16 residues long. CDR3 in DNA: TGTGCCAGCTCAACCCCGGGACATAGATCGACCGGGGAGCTGTTTTTT. Amino acids: CASSTPGHRSTGELFF.

This clonotype has just a few counts. The chain has TRBV20-1 and TRBJ2-1; 8 positions match TRBD2. The CDR3 is made up of 18 amino acids. The germline CDR1 and CDR2 sequences are DFQATT and SNEGSKA (reference sequence). The trim removed 0 bases at V and 4 bases at J, leaving 14 bases unmatched. As DNA, the CDR3 is TGCAGTGCTAGAGATTTAGGGAGCAGCGGGAGAGGTTACAATGAGCAGTTCTTC. This encodes CSARDLGSSGRGYNEQFF.

This clonotype has a single count. The V and J genes are TRBV11-3 and TRBJ1-1; D gene uncertain. This CDR3 has 15 residues. The V and J ends lost 1 base and 4 bases respectively, with 13 bases between them. Per germline, CDR1 SGHNT and CDR2 YENEEA. CDR3 protein: CASSLGMERGTEAFF. Written as DNA, the CDR3 is TGTGCCAGCAGCTTAGGGATGGAACGGGGCACTGAAGCTTTCTTT.

The J gene is TRBJ1-1, the V gene TRBV6-1, with TRBD1 as a possible D gene (5 bases). This CDR3 spans 14 amino acids. In germline, CDR1 is MNHNS, CDR2 SASEGT. The V end was cut by 6 bases, the J end by 1 base, with 12 bases between. The CDR3 loop is CASSPGVTNTEAFF. DNA of the CDR3: TGTGCCAGCAGCCCGGGGGTGACGAACACTGAAGCTTTCTTT.

This sequence joins TRBV30 and TRBJ1-1; D perhaps matches TRBD1 (5 bases). Germline V gene lookup returns CDR1 GTSNPN and CDR2 SVGIG (reference sequence). V gave up 0 bases and J gave up 10 bases, with 18 bases separating them. This CDR3 has 14 residues. The CDR3 bases are TGTGCCTGGAGTGTAGGTGGAGGGGTCAGTGTAGCTTTCTTT. It translates to CAWSVGGGVSVAFF. Together with reference TRBV30 and TRBJ1-1, the CDR3 gives the full variable domain: SQTIHQWPATLVQPVGSPLSLECTVEGTSNPNLYWYRQAAGRGLQLLFYSVGIGQISSEVPQNLSASRPQDRQFILSSKKLLLSDSGFYLCAWSVGGGVSVAFFGQGTRLTVV.

This clonotype was observed at least ten times. The chain joins TRBV28 to TRBJ2-5, with 7 bases identical to TRBD1. Germline V gives CDR1 MDHEN, CDR2 SYDVKM. Unmatched junction bases numbered 8, after V lost 7 bases and J lost 3 bases. This CDR3 region has 14 residues. The CDR3 loop reads CASTNLGTEETQYF. In nucleotides, the CDR3 is TGTGCCAGCACCAATTTGGGGACAGAAGAGACCCAGTACTTC.

This clonotype has ten or more counts. The chain links TRBV28 to TRBJ1-1, with D possibly matching TRBD1 (6 bases). V was pared by 4 bases and J by 7 bases, with 19 bases between. Germline CDR1 MDHEN, CDR2 SYDVKM. CDR3 size: 15 residues. CDR3 residues: CASSSLGRGSVEAFF. CDR3 DNA sequence: TGTGCCAGCAGTTCCCTGGGTAGGGGGTCGGTTGAAGCTTTCTTT. The variable domain in full, completed from reference TRBV28 and TRBJ1-1, reads DVKVTQSSRYLVKRTGEKVFLECVQDMDHENMFWYRQDPGLGLRLIYFSYDVKMKEKGDIPEGYSVSREKKERFSLILESASTNQTSMYLCASSSLGRGSVEAFFGQGTRLTVV.

This clonotype turned up a few times. The DNA for the CDR3 is TGCAGTGCTAGAGATTTGCGGGGAACCTACGAGCAGTACTTC. This translates into CSARDLRGTYEQYF. This chain uses TRBV20-1 with TRBJ2-7; D is perhaps TRBD2 (6 bases). CDR1 DFQATT and CDR2 SNEGSKA come from the germline V gene (reference sequence). Trimming cost V 0 bases and J 2 bases, with 11 bases left between them. The CDR3 sequence is 14 residues long.

This clonotype was picked up many times. The chain has TRBV2 and TRBJ1-2, with 9 bases that match TRBD1. V gave up 1 base and J gave up 8 bases; unmatched junction bases: 8. The CDR3 extends over 15 amino acids. CDR1 and CDR2 (germline): SNHLY, FYNNEI. The CDR3 DNA follows: TGTGCCAGCAGTGAAGACAGGGGGCCCAGTGCCGGCTACACCTTC. It specifies CASSEDRGPSAGYTF.

This clonotype was observed a few times. The rearrangement uses TRBV25-1 and TRBJ2-3; D remains unclear. CDR3 length equals 14 residues. V lost 1 base to trimming and J lost 2 bases, with 7 bases between them. Looked up from germline, CDR1 is MGHDK and CDR2 is SYGVNS. CDR3 in amino acids: CASSEFGYTDTQYF. CDR3 DNA sequence: TGTGCCAGCAGTGAATTTGGTTACACAGATACGCAGTATTTT.

Only a few counts were recorded for this clonotype. The V call is TRBV6-1, the J call TRBJ2-2; 7 bases align to TRBD1. Per the germline V gene, CDR1 is MNHNS and CDR2 is SASEGT. CDR3 length: 16 residues. The V gene end was trimmed by 5 bases and the J gene end by 2 bases; junction bases not matched to a gene: 8. The CDR3 nucleotides are TGTGCCAGCAGTTCCCCCGACAGGGAAAACACCGGGGAGCTGTTTTTT. Protein product: CASSSPDRENTGELFF.

The genes are TRBV13 and TRBJ2-7; 9 bases map to TRBD1. The germline V gene encodes CDR1 PRHDT and CDR2 FYEKMQ (reference sequence). The CDR3 covers 15 residues. Germline trimming cut 5 bases from V and 3 bases from J; bases unmatched to any gene: 8. CDR3 nucleotide sequence: TGTGCCAGCAGCCCGGGACAGGGCGAAGTCTACGAGCAGTACTTC. Translating it yields CASSPGQGEVYEQYF. The full variable domain, rest sourced from reference TRBV13 and TRBJ2-7, is AAGVIQSPRHLIKEKRETATLKCYPIPRHDTVYWYQQGPGQDPQFLISFYEKMQSDKGSIPDRFSAQQFSDYHSELNMSSLELGDSALYFCASSPGQGEVYEQYFGPGTRLTVT.

In this sample, this clonotype turned up a few times. The rearrangement joins TRBV7-2 to TRBJ2-2; perhaps TRBD2 as D (5 bases). Germline CDR1 is SGHTA and CDR2 is FQGNSA. The CDR3 runs 15 residues. Trimming took 2 bases from V and 5 from J, leaving 12 bases between them. CDR3 amino acids: CASSLKLGGTGELFF. The CDR3 coding sequence is TGTGCCAGCAGCTTAAAACTCGGAGGTACCGGGGAGCTGTTTTTT.

This clonotype was counted at least ten times. V is TRBV24-1 and J is TRBJ2-5, with D uncertain. The CDR3 consists of 14 residues. Trimming shortened V by 2 bases and J by 2 bases, and 8 bases separated the two germline ends. Germline CDR1 and CDR2: KGHDR and SFDVKD. The CDR3 sequence is CATSDSGRQETQYF. The DNA for the CDR3 is TGTGCCACCAGTGATTCCGGACGGCAAGAGACCCAGTACTTC.

This clonotype was picked up many times. This chain uses TRBV7-9 with TRBJ1-1, with D perhaps matching TRBD1 (5 bases). V was cut by 9 bases and J by 4 bases, with 15 bases left in between. Germline lookup yields CDR1 SEHNR and CDR2 FQNEAQ (reference sequence). The length of the CDR3 is 13 residues. CDR3 DNA sequence: TGTGCCAGGAGGGAAATGGGGGGCACTGAAGCTTTCTTT. Its protein is CARREMGGTEAFF.

The V gene is TRBV30, the J gene TRBJ2-2, with 8 bases matching TRBD2. Per the germline V gene, CDR1 is GTSNPN and CDR2 is SVGIG (reference sequence). With V trimmed by 3 bases and J by 5 bases, 17 bases remained unmatched. The CDR3 length is 18 residues. The chain's CDR3 is CAWRARFSKTGGTGELFF. Written as DNA, the CDR3 is TGTGCCTGGAGGGCCAGATTTAGCAAGACGGGAGGGACCGGGGAGCTGTTTTTT.

This clonotype was observed a handful of times. The gene calls are TRBV20-1 and TRBJ2-7, with TRBD2 matching over 11 bases. Trimming took 0 bases from V and 6 from J; bases not matched to a gene: 7. In germline, CDR1 is DFQATT, CDR2 SNEGSKA (reference sequence). The CDR3 totals 15 residues. The CDR3 protein is CSARDQNSGRGEQYF. The CDR3 coding sequence is TGCAGTGCTAGAGATCAAAATAGCGGGAGGGGCGAGCAGTACTTC.

This clonotype was found many times. The chain carries TRBV14 and TRBJ2-1, with 10 positions matching TRBD1. The CDR3 contains 15 residues. The germline V gene has CDR1 SGHDN and CDR2 FVKESK. Unmatched junction bases numbered 1, after V lost 3 bases and J lost 2 bases. The CDR3 region is CASSQGTGAYNEQFF. The CDR3 DNA follows: TGTGCCAGCAGCCAGGGGACAGGGGCCTACAATGAGCAGTTCTTC.

This sequence joins TRBV19 and TRBJ1-5; maybe TRBD1 (5 bases). CDR1 and CDR2 (germline): LNHDA, SQIVND (reference sequence). The length of the CDR3 is 14 residues. V gave up 6 bases and J gave up 2 bases, with 11 bases separating them. CDR3 sequence: CASRDGGGNQPQHF. The CDR3 DNA is TGTGCCAGTAGGGACGGAGGGGGCAATCAGCCCCAGCATTTT.

This clonotype has a count of ten or more. The chain links TRBV28 to TRBJ2-2; 10 positions match TRBD2. Trimming took 9 bases from V and 8 from J; bases not matched to a gene: 6. Germline loops: CDR1 MDHEN, CDR2 SYDVKM. This CDR3 is built from 13 residues. In DNA form, the CDR3 reads TGTGCCAGTGCTAGCGGGAGATTTGGGGAGCTGTTTTTT. Translated, it gives CASASGRFGELFF.

There are a few counts of this clonotype. The rearrangement joins TRBV4-1 to TRBJ2-2; no reliable D call. CDR1 is MGHRA, CDR2 YSYEKL, per germline. The V end was cut by 8 bases, the J end by 6 bases, with 16 bases between. This CDR3 contains 14 residues. In DNA form, the CDR3 reads TGCGCCAGCCAGATAGCAGCGATGTCCGGGGAGCTGTTTTTT. Encoded protein: CASQIAAMSGELFF.

A few counts support this clonotype. The chain carries TRBV5-1 and TRBJ2-5, with 8 bases that match TRBD2. This CDR3 spans 14 amino acids. The junction had 5 bases not matched to a gene; V was cut back by 2 bases and J by 5 bases. CDR1 and CDR2 from the germline V gene are SGHRS and YFSETQ. DNA for the CDR3: TGCGCCAGCAGCTTAGCGGGAGCGTATGAGACCCAGTACTTC. Translating it yields CASSLAGAYETQYF.